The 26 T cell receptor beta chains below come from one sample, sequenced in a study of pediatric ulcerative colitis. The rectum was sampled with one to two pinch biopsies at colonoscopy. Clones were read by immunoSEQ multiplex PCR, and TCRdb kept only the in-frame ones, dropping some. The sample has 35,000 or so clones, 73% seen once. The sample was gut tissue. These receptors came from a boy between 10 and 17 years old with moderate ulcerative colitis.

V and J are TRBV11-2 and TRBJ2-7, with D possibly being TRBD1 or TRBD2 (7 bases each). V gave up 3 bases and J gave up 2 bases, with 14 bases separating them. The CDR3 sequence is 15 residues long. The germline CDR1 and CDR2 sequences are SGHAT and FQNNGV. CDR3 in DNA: TGTGCCAGCAGCTTCAGGGGGGGGCCGACCTACGAGCAGTACTTC. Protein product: CASSFRGGPTYEQYF.

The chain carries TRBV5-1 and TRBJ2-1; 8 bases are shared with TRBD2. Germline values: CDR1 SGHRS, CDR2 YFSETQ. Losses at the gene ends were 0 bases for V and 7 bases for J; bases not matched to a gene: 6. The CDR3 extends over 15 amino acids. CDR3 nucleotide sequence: TGCGCCAGCAGCTTGGGTCCCGGACTAGCAAATGAGCAGTTCTTC. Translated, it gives CASSLGPGLANEQFF.

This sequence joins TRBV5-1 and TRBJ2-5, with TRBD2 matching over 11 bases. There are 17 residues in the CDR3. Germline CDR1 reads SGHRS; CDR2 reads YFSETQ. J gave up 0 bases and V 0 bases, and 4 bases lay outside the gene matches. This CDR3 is CASSLAPGLADQETQYF. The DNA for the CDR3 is TGCGCCAGCAGCTTGGCTCCGGGACTAGCGGACCAAGAGACCCAGTACTTC.

Here the CDR3 reads CASSSSQSSTDTQYF. CDR3 nucleotides: TGCGCCAGCAGCTCGTCCCAGAGTAGCACAGATACGCAGTATTTT. The chain has TRBV5-1 and TRBJ2-3; D ambiguous. The germline V gene has CDR1 SGHRS and CDR2 YFSETQ. V lost 3 bases and J lost 0, with 11 bases in between. The CDR3 spans 15 residues.

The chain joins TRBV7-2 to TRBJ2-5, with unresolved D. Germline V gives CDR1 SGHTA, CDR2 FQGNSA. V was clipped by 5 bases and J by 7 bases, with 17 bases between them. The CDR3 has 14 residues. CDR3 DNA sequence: TGTGCCAGCAGCCCCCCCTTGCAGCCGGGGACCCAGTACTTC. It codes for CASSPPLQPGTQYF.

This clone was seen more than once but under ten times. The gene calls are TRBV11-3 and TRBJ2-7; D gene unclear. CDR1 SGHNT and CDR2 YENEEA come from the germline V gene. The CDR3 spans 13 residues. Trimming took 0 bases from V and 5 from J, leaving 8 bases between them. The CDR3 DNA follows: TGTGCCAGCAGCTTAGAGGGGTTCCACGAGCAGTACTTC. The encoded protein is CASSLEGFHEQYF.

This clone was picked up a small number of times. CDR3 bases: TGTGCCACTTTTACAGGGGGCGGGCTGTTTTTT. Translation: CATFTGGGLFF. The chain links TRBV2 to TRBJ2-2, with TRBD1 matching 9 bases. V trimming: 10 bases; J trimming: 13 bases; junction bases outside the gene matches: 7. Germline CDR1 SNHLY, CDR2 FYNNEI. This CDR3 contains 11 residues.

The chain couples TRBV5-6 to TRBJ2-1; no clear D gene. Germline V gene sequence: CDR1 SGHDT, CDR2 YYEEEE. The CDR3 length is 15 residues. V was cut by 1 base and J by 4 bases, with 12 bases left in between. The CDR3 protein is CASSLLQALYNEQFF. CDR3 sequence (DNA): TGTGCCAGCAGCTTGTTGCAGGCCCTATACAATGAGCAGTTCTTC.

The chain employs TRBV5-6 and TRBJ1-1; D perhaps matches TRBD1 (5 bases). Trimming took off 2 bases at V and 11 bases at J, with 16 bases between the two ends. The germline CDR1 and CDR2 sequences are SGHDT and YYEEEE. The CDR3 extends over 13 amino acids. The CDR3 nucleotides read TGTGCCAGCAGCTTTGCCCCGGTTGGGGGGGCTTTCTTT. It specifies CASSFAPVGGAFF.

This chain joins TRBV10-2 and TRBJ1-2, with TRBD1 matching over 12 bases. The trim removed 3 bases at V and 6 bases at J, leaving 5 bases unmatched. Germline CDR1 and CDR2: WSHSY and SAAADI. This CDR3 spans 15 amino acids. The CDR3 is CASSEGDRGRDGYTF. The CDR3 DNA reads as TGCGCCAGCAGTGAAGGGGACAGGGGGCGAGATGGCTACACCTTC.

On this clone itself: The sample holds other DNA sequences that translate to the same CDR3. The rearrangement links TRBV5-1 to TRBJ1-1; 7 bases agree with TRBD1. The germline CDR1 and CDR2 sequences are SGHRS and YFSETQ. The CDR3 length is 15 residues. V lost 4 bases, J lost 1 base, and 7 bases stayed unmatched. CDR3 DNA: TGCGCCAGCAGCCCAGGACAGGTTTGGAACACTGAAGCTTTCTTT. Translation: CASSPGQVWNTEAFF.

Here the CDR3 reads CASIRGGTDTQYF. For the CDR3, the DNA is TGTGCCAGCATCAGGGGGGGCACAGATACGCAGTATTTT. The chain links TRBV28 to TRBJ2-3; possibly TRBD1 for D (7 bases). With 7 bases removed from V and 1 base from J, the gap between germline ends came to 9 bases. Germline V lookup: CDR1 MDHEN, CDR2 SYDVKM. CDR3 length equals 13 residues.

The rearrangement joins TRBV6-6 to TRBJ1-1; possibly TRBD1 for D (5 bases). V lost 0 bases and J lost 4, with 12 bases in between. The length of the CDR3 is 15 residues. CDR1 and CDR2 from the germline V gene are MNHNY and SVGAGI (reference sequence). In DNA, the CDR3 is TGTGCCAGCAGTTACTCGTGGAGGGGAACCACTGAAGCTTTCTTT. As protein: CASSYSWRGTTEAFF.

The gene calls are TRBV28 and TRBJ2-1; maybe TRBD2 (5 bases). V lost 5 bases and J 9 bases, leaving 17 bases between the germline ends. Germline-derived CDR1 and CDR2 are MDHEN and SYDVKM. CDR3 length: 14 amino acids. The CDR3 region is CASSRQLEAREQFF. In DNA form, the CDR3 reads TGTGCCAGCAGTCGCCAACTAGAGGCTCGTGAGCAGTTCTTC.

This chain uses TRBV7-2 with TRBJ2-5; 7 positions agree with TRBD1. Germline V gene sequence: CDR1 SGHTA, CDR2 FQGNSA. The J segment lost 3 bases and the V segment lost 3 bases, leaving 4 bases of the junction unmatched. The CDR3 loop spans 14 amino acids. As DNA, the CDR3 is TGTGCCAGCAGCTTGACAGGGCTAGAAGAGACCCAGTACTTC. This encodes CASSLTGLEETQYF.

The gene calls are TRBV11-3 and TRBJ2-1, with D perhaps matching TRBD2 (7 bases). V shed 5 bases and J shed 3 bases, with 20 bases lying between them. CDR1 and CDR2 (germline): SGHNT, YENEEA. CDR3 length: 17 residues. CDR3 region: CASSSGGEGGRYNEQFF. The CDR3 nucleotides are TGTGCCAGCAGCAGTGGGGGGGAGGGGGGCCGCTACAATGAGCAGTTCTTC. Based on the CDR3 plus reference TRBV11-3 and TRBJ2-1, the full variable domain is EAGVVQSPRYKIIEKKQPVAFWCNPISGHNTLYWYLQNLGQGPELLIRYENEEAVDDSQLPKDRFSAERLKGVDSTLKIQPAELGDSAVYLCASSSGGEGGRYNEQFFGPGTRLTVL.

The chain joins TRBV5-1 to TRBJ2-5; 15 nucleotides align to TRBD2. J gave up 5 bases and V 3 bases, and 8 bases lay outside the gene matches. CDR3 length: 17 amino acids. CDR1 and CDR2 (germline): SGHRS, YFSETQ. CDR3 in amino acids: CASSSGLAGGQSETQYF. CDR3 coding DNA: TGCGCCAGCAGCTCCGGACTAGCGGGGGGGCAATCGGAGACCCAGTACTTC.

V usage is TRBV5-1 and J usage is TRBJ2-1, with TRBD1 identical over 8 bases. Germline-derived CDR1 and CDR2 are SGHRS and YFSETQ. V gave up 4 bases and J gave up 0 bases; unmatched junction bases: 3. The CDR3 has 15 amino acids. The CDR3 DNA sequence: TGCGCCAGCAGCCCTGACAGGGGCTCCTACAATGAGCAGTTCTTC. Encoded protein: CASSPDRGSYNEQFF.

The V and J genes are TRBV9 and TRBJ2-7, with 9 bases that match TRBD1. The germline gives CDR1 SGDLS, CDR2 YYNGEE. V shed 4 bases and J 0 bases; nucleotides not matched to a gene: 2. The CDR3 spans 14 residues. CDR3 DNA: TGTGCCAGCAGCTCGGGACAGGGCTCCTACGAGCAGTACTTC. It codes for CASSSGQGSYEQYF.

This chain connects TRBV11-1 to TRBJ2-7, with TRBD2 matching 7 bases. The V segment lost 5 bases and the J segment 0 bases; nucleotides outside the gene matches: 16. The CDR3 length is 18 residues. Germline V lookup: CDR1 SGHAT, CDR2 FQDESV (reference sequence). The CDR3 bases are TGTGCCAGCAGCACTAGTAGGACTAGGTGGGTAGACTCCTACGAGCAGTACTTC. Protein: CASSTSRTRWVDSYEQYF.

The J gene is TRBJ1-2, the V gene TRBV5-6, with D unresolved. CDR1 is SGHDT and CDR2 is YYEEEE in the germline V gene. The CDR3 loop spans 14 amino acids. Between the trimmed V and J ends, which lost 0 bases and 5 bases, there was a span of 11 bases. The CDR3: CASSLDSLTYGYTF. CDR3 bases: TGTGCCAGCAGCTTGGACAGCTTGACTTATGGCTACACCTTC.

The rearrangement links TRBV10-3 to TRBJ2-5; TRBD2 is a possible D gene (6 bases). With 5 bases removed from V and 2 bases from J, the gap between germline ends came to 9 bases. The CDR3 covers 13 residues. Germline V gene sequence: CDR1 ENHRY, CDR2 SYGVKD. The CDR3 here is CAISRREQETQYF. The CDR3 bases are TGTGCCATCAGTCGACGGGAGCAAGAGACCCAGTACTTC.

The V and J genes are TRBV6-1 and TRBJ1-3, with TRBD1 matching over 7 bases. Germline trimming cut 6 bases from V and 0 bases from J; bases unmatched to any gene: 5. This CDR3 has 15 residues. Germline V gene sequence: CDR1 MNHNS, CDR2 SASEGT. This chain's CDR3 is CASSRDRYSGNTIYF. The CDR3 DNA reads TGTGCCAGCAGCAGGGACAGATACTCTGGAAACACCATATATTTT.

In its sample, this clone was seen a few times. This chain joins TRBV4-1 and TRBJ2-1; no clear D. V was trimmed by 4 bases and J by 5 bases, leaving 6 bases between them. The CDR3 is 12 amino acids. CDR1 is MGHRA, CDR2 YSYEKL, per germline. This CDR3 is CASSLQDNEQFF. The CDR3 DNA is TGCGCCAGCAGCCTCCAAGACAATGAGCAGTTCTTC.

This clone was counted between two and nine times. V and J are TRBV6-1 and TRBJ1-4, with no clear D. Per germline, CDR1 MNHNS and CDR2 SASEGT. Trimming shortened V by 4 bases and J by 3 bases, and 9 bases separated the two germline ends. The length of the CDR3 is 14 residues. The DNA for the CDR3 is TGTGCCAGCAGTGTTGGTACATCTAATGAAAAACTGTTTTTT. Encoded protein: CASSVGTSNEKLFF.

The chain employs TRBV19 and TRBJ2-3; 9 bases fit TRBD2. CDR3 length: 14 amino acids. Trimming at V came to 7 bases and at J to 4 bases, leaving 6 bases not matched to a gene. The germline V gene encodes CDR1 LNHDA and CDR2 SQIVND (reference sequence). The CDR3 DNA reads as TGTGCCAGTAAGGGCGGGAGGGCCGCAGATACGCAGTATTTT. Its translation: CASKGGRAADTQYF.